Listed below are T cell receptor beta chains from one sample, sequenced in a study of blood T cells in healthy people across ages. TCRdb recomputed calls from the 5' RACE reads with MiXCR, one row per CDR3 protein. The table has fewer than 700,000 distinct CDR3 sequences, 35% to 50% seen once. Input material: blood. The source is an elderly man in good health. CDR3s leave out the opening cysteine and the closing phenylalanine or tryptophan. Each record gives: V gene, J gene, CDR3 protein.

TRBV24-1	TRBJ2-7	ATSDAETGSWEQY
TRBV11-2	TRBJ1-2	ASSRGTERSYGYT
TRBV7-2	TRBJ2-4	ASSTQGAGTSGLEQY
TRBV4-3	TRBJ2-2	ASSQGLAPGELF
TRBV20-1	TRBJ2-3	SARTSGKVDTQY
TRBV7-8	TRBJ2-7	ASSPALAGVYEQY
TRBV5-1	TRBJ2-7	ASSLVPGKDEQY
TRBV20-1	TRBJ2-1	SARLPGGAYEQF
TRBV18	TRBJ2-6	ASSPGTGANVLT
TRBV12-3/TRBV12-4	TRBJ2-3	ASNSSRDAQY
TRBV29-1	TRBJ1-2	STYTLGTRGYT
TRBV12-5	TRBJ1-3	ASGESGVSGNTIY
TRBV27	TRBJ2-7	ASSSFSGTGSHNEQY
TRBV4-2	TRBJ2-1	ASSRGSEQF
TRBV5-1	TRBJ2-7	ASSLFGTRGDEQY
TRBV29-1	TRBJ2-3	SVAVDPDTQY
TRBV13	TRBJ2-7	ASSLRGEIYEQY
TRBV28	TRBJ2-6	ASSLFGPGQGAPGANVLT
TRBV6-6	TRBJ2-1	ASSAGGMDEQF
TRBV7-3	TRBJ1-1	ASSNGLPMEAF
TRBV5-1	TRBJ2-5	ASSVRERETQY
TRBV20-1	.	SAKNPTGHQETQF